The rows below give T cell receptor beta chains drawn from one sample of a study of OX40 agonist ivuxolimab in advanced cancers. This table comes from immunoSEQ multiplex PCR, and its TCRdb copy is limited to in-frame clones, with some not included. The table includes 75,000 to 100,000 clones, 87% detected once. The starting material was CD4+ or CD8+ T cells sorted from blood, obtained in a trial of the OX40 agonist ivuxolimab. The receptors were gathered from an adult with an advanced solid tumor such as melanoma, head and neck, liver or kidney cancer. Each CDR3 is given with its conserved first and last residue. Fields, in order: CDR3 DNA, CDR3 protein, J gene, V gene, D gene, clone size. The D gene is left open where the match is weak. Part of the rows lack a size; the others show once, few, many or a class for expanded clones.

TGTGCCAGCAGCTCCCTTGGGACCCCCCCCGGGCGGGAGACCCAGTACTTC CASSSLGTPPGRETQYF TRBJ2-5 TRBV5-6 NA NA
TGCGCCAGCAGCCAAGCCCCGGACCGTAATGAAAAACTGTTTTTT CASSQAPDRNEKLFF TRBJ1-4 TRBV4-3 NA NA
TGTGCCAGCGCGGGCTTCAACGAGCAGTACTTC CASAGFNEQYF TRBJ2-7 TRBV11-2 NA once
TGCGCCAGCAGCATCAGGGGGCTTGGGCCCCAGCATTTT CASSIRGLGPQHF TRBJ1-5 TRBV5-1 TRBD1 once
TGCGCCAGCCAGGACGTTAACACTGAAGCTTTCTTT CASQDVNTEAFF TRBJ1-1 TRBV5-1 NA few
TGTGCCAGCAGCGTAGCATCCGACAGGGCTCAAGAGACCCAGTACTTC CASSVASDRAQETQYF TRBJ2-5 TRBV9 TRBD1 NA
TGTGCCAGCGAGGGTCCAAGGGGTCTTTCCGGGGAGCTGTTTTTT CASEGPRGLSGELFF TRBJ2-2 TRBV28 NA NA
TGTGCCAGCAGCCAAGACGAAAGTTTTGCAACTAATGAAAAACTGTTTTTT CASSQDESFATNEKLFF TRBJ1-4 TRBV4-2 NA NA
TGTGCCACCAGCAGAAACATCGGGGCCAACGTCCTGACTTTC CATSRNIGANVLTF TRBJ2-6 TRBV15 NA NA
TGCGCCAGCAGTCAACGGGGCCCCATTACCAACCAGAACTATGGCTACACCTTC CASSQRGPITNQNYGYTF TRBJ1-2 TRBV23-1 NA NA
TGCAGCGCCGAATCGACAGGCCGCCAAGAGACCCAGTACTTC CSAESTGRQETQYF TRBJ2-5 TRBV29-1 NA NA
TGTGCCAGCAGCTTAGGGAGCTCTGGAAACACCATATATTTT CASSLGSSGNTIYF TRBJ1-3 TRBV7-9 NA NA
TGTGCCAGCAGTGACAGGACAGGGGCACGGGAGCAGTTCTTC CASSDRTGAREQFF TRBJ2-1 TRBV6-1 TRBD1 NA
TGTGCCAGCAGTTTTACAGGGGGAGAGACCCAGTACTTC CASSFTGGETQYF TRBJ2-5 TRBV27 TRBD1 NA
TGTGCCAGTAGTACTTCAGGGAAAGCTAACTATGGCTACACCTTC CASSTSGKANYGYTF TRBJ1-2 TRBV19 NA NA
TGTGCCAGCAGCCCAGGGGGCGCTGGGCCCTACAATGAGCAGTTCTTC CASSPGGAGPYNEQFF TRBJ2-1 TRBV7-9 TRBD1 once
TGCGCCAGCAGCTTGGGGGACCTCCTAGGCACCGGGGAGCTGTTTTTT CASSLGDLLGTGELFF TRBJ2-2 TRBV5-1 NA NA
TGTGCCAGCAGCTCAACGTGGCAGGGGGTTGAGCAGTTCTTC CASSSTWQGVEQFF TRBJ2-1 TRBV6-5 TRBD1 NA
TGTGCCAGCAGTTTAAGGGGGGGGGACACCGGGGAGCTGTTTTTT CASSLRGGDTGELFF TRBJ2-2 TRBV27 NA NA
TGTGCCAGCTTACCCACGGCGGGGGCCGGAGAGACCCAGTACTTC CASLPTAGAGETQYF TRBJ2-5 TRBV6-5 NA NA
TGTGCCAGCTCCCGGGGGGACTCCGGCGAGCAGTACTTC CASSRGDSGEQYF TRBJ2-7 TRBV18 TRBD2 NA
TGTGCCAGCAGTTCCGGGACAGGGTTCTCGAACACCTTC CASSSGTGFSNTF TRBJ1-2 TRBV6-1 TRBD1 NA
TGCAGCGTTGAAGGGCTAGCGGGGGGCACAGATACGCAGTATTTT CSVEGLAGGTDTQYF TRBJ2-3 TRBV29-1 TRBD2 NA
TGTGCCAGCTCACCCCGGACAGGGAGCTCCTACAATGAGCAGTTCTTC CASSPRTGSSYNEQFF TRBJ2-1 TRBV18 TRBD1 NA
TGCGCCAGCAGCTTGGCCGAGAACTATGGCTACACCTTC CASSLAENYGYTF TRBJ1-2 TRBV5-1 NA NA
TGTGCCAGCTCACCACTTAATCTGGGAGGATCCTATAATTCACCCCTCCACTTT CASSPLNLGGSYNSPLHF TRBJ1-6 TRBV18 NA NA
TGTGCCAGCAGTTCCCGACTGGACAGCATTTATGGCTACACCTTC CASSSRLDSIYGYTF TRBJ1-2 TRBV6-6 NA NA
TGCGCCAGCAGCTTGGATGGGGGATCTGGAAACACCATATATTTT CASSLDGGSGNTIYF TRBJ1-3 TRBV5-1 NA NA
TGTGCCAGCAGCCGAGGGGGCCTCACAGATACGCAGTATTTT CASSRGGLTDTQYF TRBJ2-3 TRBV14 TRBD1 NA
TGTGCCAGCAGCCCGCAAAGGGGGCCCGGAAACACCATATATTTT CASSPQRGPGNTIYF TRBJ1-3 TRBV9 TRBD1 NA
TGTGCCAGCACCCCAGGGGGGGGCACGGATGAGCAGTTCTTC CASTPGGGTDEQFF TRBJ2-1 TRBV28 NA NA
TGTGCCAGCAGCTTAGACAGATACAATGAGCAGTTCTTC CASSLDRYNEQFF TRBJ2-1 TRBV7-3 NA NA
TGTGCCAGCAGCTATGGGACGGAGAACACTGAAGCTTTCTTT CASSYGTENTEAFF TRBJ1-1 TRBV7-9 NA once
TGTGCCAGTAGTACCTCACAGGGAAGGGTGAAAGGCTACACCTTC CASSTSQGRVKGYTF TRBJ1-2 TRBV19 NA NA
TGTGCCAGCGGGCAGACTTATAGCAATCAGCCCCAGCATTTT CASGQTYSNQPQHF TRBJ1-5 TRBV6-6 NA NA
TGCAGCGTACGGGACAGAGATCGTCCGCAGTACTTC CSVRDRDRPQYF TRBJ2-5 TRBV29-1 TRBD1 NA
TGTGCCAGCACCCCGACAGGGGTAAGTGAAGCTTTCTTT CASTPTGVSEAFF TRBJ1-1 TRBV14 TRBD1 NA
TGTGCCAGCAGCTGGGGACTAGCGGGGGGTTACAATGAGCAGTTCTTC CASSWGLAGGYNEQFF TRBJ2-1 TRBV13 TRBD2 NA
TGTGCCAGCAGCTTGGCCAACCGGAGGGGGGCAGATACGCAGTATTTT CASSLANRRGADTQYF TRBJ2-3 TRBV5-6 NA NA
TGCGCCAGCAGCCGGGACATGGGGAACACTGAAGCTTTCTTT CASSRDMGNTEAFF TRBJ1-1 TRBV5-1 NA NA
TGTGCCAGCATATCAGGGGGCACTGAAGCTTTCTTT CASISGGTEAFF TRBJ1-1 TRBV28 TRBD1 NA
TGTGCTAGTGGGGGGTTCTACGAGCAGTACTTC CASGGFYEQYF TRBJ2-7 TRBV12-5 NA few
TGCGCCAGCAGCTTGACACAGGCTCGAGGTGGCGAGCAGTACTTC CASSLTQARGGEQYF TRBJ2-7 TRBV5-1 NA NA
TGTGCCAGCAGCTCAGATCGCGGGGGGTATGGAAACACCATATATTTT CASSSDRGGYGNTIYF TRBJ1-3 TRBV7-6 NA once
TGTGCCAGCAGTCCTCAGGGGGGGCTGAATGGCTACACCTTC CASSPQGGLNGYTF TRBJ1-2 TRBV2 TRBD1 NA
TGTGCCAGCAGTATGACATCCTCCTACGAGCAGTACTTC CASSMTSSYEQYF TRBJ2-7 TRBV28 NA NA
TGTGCCAGCAGTTCCAATAGGGGCCTGACAGATACGCAGTATTTT CASSSNRGLTDTQYF TRBJ2-3 TRBV27 NA NA
TGTGCCAGCCGGGACAGGGGATATGGCTACACCTTC CASRDRGYGYTF TRBJ1-2 TRBV2 TRBD1 NA
TGCAGCGCCTACAAGGACTCTGGAAACACCATATATTTT CSAYKDSGNTIYF TRBJ1-3 TRBV29-1 NA NA
TGTGCCAGCAGCGTACGGCCACGCACAGATACGCAGTATTTT CASSVRPRTDTQYF TRBJ2-3 TRBV9 NA once
TGTGCCAGCTCACCAAGCCAGGGGGCATTGGGTGAGCAGTTCTTC CASSPSQGALGEQFF TRBJ2-1 TRBV18 TRBD1 NA
TGTGCCAGCAATGATGGACAGTCAGATACGCAGTATTTT CASNDGQSDTQYF TRBJ2-3 TRBV6-1 NA few
TGTGCCAGCTCACCATCTCAAGTAGTCGAAGATACGCAGTATTTT CASSPSQVVEDTQYF TRBJ2-3 TRBV18 NA NA
TGCGCCAGCAGCTTGAGGGGGACCCTCACAGATACGCAGTATTTT CASSLRGTLTDTQYF TRBJ2-3 TRBV5-1 NA few
TGCGCCAGCAGCTTGGCCACAGGATCCCGAAACACCATATATTTT CASSLATGSRNTIYF TRBJ1-3 TRBV5-1 NA NA
TGTGCCAGCAGCAGCGGCCCGTCCCAAGCTTTCTTT CASSSGPSQAFF TRBJ1-1 TRBV5-5 NA NA